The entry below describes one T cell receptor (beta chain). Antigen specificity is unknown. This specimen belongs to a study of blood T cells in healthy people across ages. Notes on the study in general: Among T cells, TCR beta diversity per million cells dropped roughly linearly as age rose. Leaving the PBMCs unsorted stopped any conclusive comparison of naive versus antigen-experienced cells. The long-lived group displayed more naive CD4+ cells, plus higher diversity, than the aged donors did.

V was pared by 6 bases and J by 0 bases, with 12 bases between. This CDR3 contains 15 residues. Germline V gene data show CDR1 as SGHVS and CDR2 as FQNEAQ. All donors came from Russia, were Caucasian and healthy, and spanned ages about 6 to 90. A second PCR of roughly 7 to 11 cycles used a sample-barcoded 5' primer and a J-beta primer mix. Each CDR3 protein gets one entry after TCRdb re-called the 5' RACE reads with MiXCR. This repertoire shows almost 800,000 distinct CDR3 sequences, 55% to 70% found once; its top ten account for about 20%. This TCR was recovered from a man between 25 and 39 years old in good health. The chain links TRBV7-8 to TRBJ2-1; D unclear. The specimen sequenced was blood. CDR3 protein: CASSRLAYSYNEQFF. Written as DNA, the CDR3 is TGTGCCAGCAGTCGACTGGCGTACTCCTACAATGAGCAGTTCTTC.